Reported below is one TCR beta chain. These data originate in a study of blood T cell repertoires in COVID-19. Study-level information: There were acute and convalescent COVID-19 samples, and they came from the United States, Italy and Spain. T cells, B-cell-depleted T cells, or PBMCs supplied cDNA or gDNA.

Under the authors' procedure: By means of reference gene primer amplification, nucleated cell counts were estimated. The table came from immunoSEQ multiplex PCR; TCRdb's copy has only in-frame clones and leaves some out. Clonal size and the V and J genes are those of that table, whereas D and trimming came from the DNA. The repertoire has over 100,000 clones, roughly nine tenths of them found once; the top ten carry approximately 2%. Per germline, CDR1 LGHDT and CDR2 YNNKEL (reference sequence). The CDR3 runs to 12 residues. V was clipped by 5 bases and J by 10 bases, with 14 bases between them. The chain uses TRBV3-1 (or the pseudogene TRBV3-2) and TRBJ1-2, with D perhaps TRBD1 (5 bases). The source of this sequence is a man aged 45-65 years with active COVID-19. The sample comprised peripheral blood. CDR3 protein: CASSSGKLDYTF. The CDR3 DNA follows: TGTGCCAGCAGCTCAGGGAAGTTAGACTACACCTTC.